The T cell receptor beta chain under discussion was sequenced for a study of PD-1 blockade in classical Hodgkin lymphoma. A remark on this clone: Its antigen is unknown.

Profiling relied on immunoSEQ multiplex PCR, and the TCRdb table lists in-frame clones only, not all of them. The sample lists about 21,000 clones, around 87% occurring once. Whole-study findings and limits: Reports indicated that newly diagnosed patients had lower baseline TCR diversity than healthy donors did. Still unresolved is the cause of the repertoire differences, which may be disease activity or prior therapy.

Time point defined: newly diagnosed, previously untreated cHL patient sample. PBMCs were thawed, and CD8+ T cells were then isolated from them by magnetic negative selection. As a comparison, the study used PBMCs from newly diagnosed, untreated classical Hodgkin lymphoma. The CDR3 length is 16 residues. V lost 5 bases and J lost 5; bases outside the gene matches: 8. Germline-derived CDR1 and CDR2 are SEHNR and FQNEAQ (reference sequence). Input material: CD8+ T cells from blood. This chain connects TRBV7-9 to TRBJ2-1; 11 bases are shared with TRBD1. This TCR was sampled from a human donor with classical Hodgkin lymphoma. CDR3 sequence reads: CASSATTGQGDNEQFF. The DNA for the CDR3 is TGTGCCAGCAGCGCCACAACGGGACAGGGGGACAATGAGCAGTTCTTC.